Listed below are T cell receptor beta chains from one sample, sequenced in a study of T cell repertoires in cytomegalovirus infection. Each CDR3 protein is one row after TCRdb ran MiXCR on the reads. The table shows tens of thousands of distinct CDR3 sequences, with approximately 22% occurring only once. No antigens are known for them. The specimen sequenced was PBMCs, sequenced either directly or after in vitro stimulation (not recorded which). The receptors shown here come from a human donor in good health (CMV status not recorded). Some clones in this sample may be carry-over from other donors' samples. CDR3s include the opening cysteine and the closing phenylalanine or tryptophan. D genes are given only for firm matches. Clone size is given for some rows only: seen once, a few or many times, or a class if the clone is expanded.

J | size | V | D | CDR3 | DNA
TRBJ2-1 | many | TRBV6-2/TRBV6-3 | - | CASRVRGYNEQFF | TGTGCCAGCAGGGTGCGGGGCTATAATGAGCAGTTCTTC
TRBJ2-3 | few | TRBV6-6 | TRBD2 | CASSKSSGRSDTQYF | TGTGCCAGCAGCAAGAGTAGCGGGAGATCAGATACGCAGTATTTT
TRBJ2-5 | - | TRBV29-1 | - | CSARAEGETQYF | TGCAGCGCTAGAGCGGAAGGGGAGACCCAGTACTTC
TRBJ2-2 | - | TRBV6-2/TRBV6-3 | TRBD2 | CASSYAGGTGELFF | TGTGCCAGCAGTTACGCGGGGGGGACCGGGGAGCTGTTTTTT
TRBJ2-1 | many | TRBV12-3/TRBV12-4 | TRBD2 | CASSSSGRALNEQFF | TGTGCCAGCAGTTCTAGCGGGAGGGCCCTCAATGAGCAGTTCTTC
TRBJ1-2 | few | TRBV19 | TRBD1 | CASTDRGRGYTF | TGTGCCAGTACCGACAGGGGACGCGGCTACACCTTC
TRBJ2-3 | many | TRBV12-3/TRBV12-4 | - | CASSFQALRDTQYF | TGTGCCAGCAGCTTCCAGGCCCTACGAGATACGCAGTATTTT
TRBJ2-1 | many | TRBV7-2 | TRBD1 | CASSSDRGAIYEQFF | TGTGCCAGCAGCTCGGACAGGGGGGCAATATATGAGCAGTTCTTC
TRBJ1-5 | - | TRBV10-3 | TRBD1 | CATGTAFNQPQHF | TGTGCCACCGGGACAGCTTTCAATCAGCCCCAGCATTTT
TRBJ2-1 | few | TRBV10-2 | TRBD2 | CASSDTPGTSGISARGEQFF | TGCGCCAGCAGTGATACACCCGGGACTAGCGGGATTAGCGCGCGCGGTGAGCAGTTCTTC
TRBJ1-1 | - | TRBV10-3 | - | CAISEEGMNTEAFF | TGTGCCATCAGTGAGGAGGGAATGAACACTGAAGCTTTCTTT
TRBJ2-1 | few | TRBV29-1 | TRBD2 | CSVGPIGTSGRNEQFF | TGCAGCGTTGGCCCCATAGGGACTAGCGGGAGAAATGAGCAGTTCTTC
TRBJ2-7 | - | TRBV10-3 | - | CAISEVGDEQYF | TGTGCCATCAGTGAGGTGGGGGACGAGCAGTACTTC
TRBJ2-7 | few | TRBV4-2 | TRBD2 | CASSQVAGSGNYEQYF | TGTGCCAGCAGCCAAGTTGCGGGTAGCGGGAACTACGAGCAGTACTTC
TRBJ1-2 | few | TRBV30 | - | CAWSKVLLAHGYTF | TGTGCCTGGAGTAAGGTATTACTAGCCCATGGCTACACCTTC
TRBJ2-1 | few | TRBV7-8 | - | CASSLVGGTVSYNEQFF | TGTGCCAGCAGCTTAGTTGGCGGGACCGTATCCTACAATGAGCAGTTCTTC
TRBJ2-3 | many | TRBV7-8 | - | CASMSSESDTQYF | TGTGCCAGCATGTCGTCAGAATCTGATACGCAGTATTTT
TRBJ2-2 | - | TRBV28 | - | CASSSLAGELFF | TGTGCCAGCAGTTCCCTAGCCGGGGAGCTGTTTTTT
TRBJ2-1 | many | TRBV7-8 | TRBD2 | CASSFFSGSADEQFF | TGTGCCAGCAGCTTCTTTAGCGGGAGTGCGGATGAGCAGTTCTTC
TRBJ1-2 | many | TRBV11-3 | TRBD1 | CASSLTGGYGYTF | TGTGCCAGCAGCCTAACAGGGGGCTATGGCTACACCTTC
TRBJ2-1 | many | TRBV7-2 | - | CASSLESSIEQFF | TGTGCCAGCAGCTTGGAGTCTTCCATTGAGCAGTTCTTC
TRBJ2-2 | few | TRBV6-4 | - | CASSQLDGGELFF | TGTGCCAGCAGCCAGCTAGACGGCGGGGAGCTGTTTTTT
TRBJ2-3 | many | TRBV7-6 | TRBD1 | CASRGTGPWADTQYF | TGTGCCAGCAGGGGGACAGGGCCCTGGGCAGATACGCAGTATTTT
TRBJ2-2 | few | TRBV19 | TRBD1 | CASRDRGGQGVAGELFF | TGTGCCAGTAGGGACCGCGGGGGACAGGGGGTGGCCGGGGAGCTGTTTTTT
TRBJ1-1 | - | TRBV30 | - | CAWSHAWGVDTEAFF | TGTGCCTGGAGTCACGCCTGGGGGGTGGACACTGAAGCTTTCTTT
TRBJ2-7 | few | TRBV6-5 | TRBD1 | CASSYSGTGGSYEQYF | TGTGCCAGCAGTTACTCTGGGACAGGGGGCTCCTACGAGCAGTACTTC
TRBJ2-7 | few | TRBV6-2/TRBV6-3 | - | CASVSSGRPYEQYF | TGTGCCAGCGTCTCGTCGGGTAGGCCCTACGAGCAGTACTTC
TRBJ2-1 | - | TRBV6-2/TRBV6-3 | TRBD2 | CASRDSGRAMYEQFF | TGTGCCAGCAGGGATAGCGGGAGGGCCATGTATGAGCAGTTCTTC
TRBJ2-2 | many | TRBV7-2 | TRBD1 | CASRRTGNGELFF | TGTGCCAGCAGGAGGACAGGGAACGGGGAGCTGTTTTTT
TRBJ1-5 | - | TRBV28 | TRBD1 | CASGQGVNQPQHF | TGTGCCAGCGGACAGGGAGTAAATCAGCCCCAGCATTTT
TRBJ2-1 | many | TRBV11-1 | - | CASSSLRYGSDNEQFF | TGTGCCAGCAGCTCCCTCAGGTACGGGTCGGACAATGAGCAGTTCTTC
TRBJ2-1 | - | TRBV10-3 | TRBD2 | CAINGVGTSGSAEQFF | TGTGCCATCAATGGGGTCGGGACTAGCGGGAGTGCTGAGCAGTTCTTC
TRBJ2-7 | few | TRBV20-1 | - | CSARDLGEQYF | TGCAGTGCTAGAGATCTGGGCGAGCAGTACTTC
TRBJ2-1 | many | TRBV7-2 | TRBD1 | CASIPGTAYYNEQFF | TGTGCCAGCATCCCCGGGACAGCTTACTACAATGAGCAGTTCTTC
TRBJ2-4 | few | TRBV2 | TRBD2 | CASIAGSARAKNIQYF | TGTGCCAGCATAGCGGGCTCAGCCCGTGCCAAAAACATTCAGTACTTC
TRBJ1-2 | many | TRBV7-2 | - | CASSLDSGTAVGYTF | TGTGCCAGCAGCTTAGACTCCGGGACGGCGGTCGGCTACACCTTC
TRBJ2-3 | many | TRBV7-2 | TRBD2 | CASSLASTSGRRDTQYF | TGTGCCAGCAGCTTAGCGTCCACTAGCGGGAGGCGAGATACGCAGTATTTT
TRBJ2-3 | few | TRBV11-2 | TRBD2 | CASSLGLAGGTADTQYF | TGTGCCAGCAGCTTAGGTCTAGCGGGAGGAACGGCAGATACGCAGTATTTT
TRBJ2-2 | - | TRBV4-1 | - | CASSQGQGPTGELFF | TGCGCCAGCAGCCAAGGGCAGGGACCTACCGGGGAGCTGTTTTTT
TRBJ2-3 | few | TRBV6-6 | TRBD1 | CASTVRDSNTDTQYF | TGTGCCAGCACCGTTCGGGACAGTAACACAGATACGCAGTATTTT
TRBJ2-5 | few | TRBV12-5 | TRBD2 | CASGLVSGAGEEETQYF | TGTGCTAGTGGTTTGGTATCGGGAGCGGGAGAGGAGGAGACCCAGTACTTC
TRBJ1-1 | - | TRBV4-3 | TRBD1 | CASSQGGPGQGNTEAFF | TGCGCCAGCAGCCAGGGGGGTCCGGGACAGGGAAACACTGAAGCTTTCTTT
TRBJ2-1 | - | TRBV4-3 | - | CASSQDGPSVSSGNEQFF | TGCGCCAGCAGCCAAGACGGTCCTAGCGTTTCATCCGGGAATGAGCAGTTCTTC
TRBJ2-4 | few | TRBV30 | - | CAWSVMVGRDIQYF | TGTGCCTGGAGTGTAATGGTGGGGCGAGACATTCAGTACTTC
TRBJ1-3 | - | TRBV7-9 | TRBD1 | CASSAQTGVNSGNTIYF | TGTGCCAGCAGCGCCCAAACAGGGGTTAACTCTGGAAACACCATATATTTT
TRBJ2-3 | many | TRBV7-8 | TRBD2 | CASSLALATDTQYF | TGTGCCAGCAGCTTAGCACTAGCGACAGATACGCAGTATTTT
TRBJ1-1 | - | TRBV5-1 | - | CASSLEGTEAFF | TGCGCCAGCAGCTTGGAGGGCACTGAAGCTTTCTTT
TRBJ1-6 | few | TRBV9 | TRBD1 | CASSADRVSPLHF | TGTGCCAGCAGCGCGGACAGGGTTTCACCCCTCCACTTT
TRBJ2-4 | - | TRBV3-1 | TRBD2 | CASSSKRWMGGPFWVDKNIQYF | TGTGCCAGCAGCTCAAAGAGATGGATGGGAGGGCCTTTTTGGGTAGACAAAAACATTCAGTACTTC
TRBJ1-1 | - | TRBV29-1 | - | CSVAPVAEYTEAFF | TGCAGCGTTGCTCCCGTTGCCGAGTACACTGAAGCTTTCTTT
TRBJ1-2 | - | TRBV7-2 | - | CASSLGYGAGGGYTF | TGTGCCAGCAGCTTAGGATATGGGGCGGGGGGTGGCTACACCTTC
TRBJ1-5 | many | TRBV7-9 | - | CASSLDSWAVNQPQHF | TGTGCCAGCAGCTTAGATTCCTGGGCAGTAAATCAGCCCCAGCATTTT
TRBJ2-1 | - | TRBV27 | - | CASSILGNEQFF | TGTGCCAGCAGTATATTGGGCAATGAGCAGTTCTTC